These 9 T cell receptor beta chains were sequenced from one sample in a study of siplizumab effects on memory and regulatory T cells. The table came from immunoSEQ multiplex PCR; TCRdb's copy has only in-frame clones and leaves some out. The sample contains about 64,000 clones, around 96% of which appear only once. The sequencing input was naive CD8+ T cells sorted from blood. The receptors shown here come from a human donor in good health.

This clone was observed once. This sequence joins TRBV4-3 and TRBJ2-7; the match to TRBD1 covers 7 bases. There are 15 residues in the CDR3. Germline V gene lookup returns CDR1 LGHNA and CDR2 YSLEER. V was clipped by 1 base and J by 0 bases; unmatched bases: 3. The CDR3 loop reads CASSQGRDSSYEQYF. CDR3 in DNA: TGCGCCAGCAGCCAAGGCCGGGACAGCTCCTACGAGCAGTACTTC.

The J gene is TRBJ2-1, the V gene TRBV5-6; 10 nucleotides agree with TRBD1. V was pared by 0 bases and J by 7 bases, with 1 base of the junction left unmatched. Germline V lookup: CDR1 SGHDT, CDR2 YYEEEE. CDR3 length: 14 residues. CDR3 in DNA: TGTGCCAGCAGCTTGGGACAGGGGGCAAATGAGCAGTTCTTC. Its protein is CASSLGQGANEQFF.

V and J are TRBV7-3 and TRBJ2-3; 16 bases line up with TRBD2. Trimming took 4 bases from V and 0 from J; bases not matched to a gene: 4. The CDR3 covers 18 residues. CDR1 is SGHTA, CDR2 FQGTGA, per germline. CDR3 sequence: CASSSGLAGGLSTDTQYF. The CDR3 nucleotides are TGTGCCAGCAGCTCGGGACTAGCGGGGGGGCTTAGCACAGATACGCAGTATTTT.

A single count supports this clone. The rearrangement links TRBV6-5 to TRBJ2-2; the match to TRBD1 covers 7 bases. The length of the CDR3 is 15 residues. Germline-derived CDR1 and CDR2 are MNHEY and SVGAGI. The V and J ends lost 8 bases and 0 bases, in that order; junction bases with no gene match: 6. DNA of the CDR3: TGTGCCAGCCGGGACAGCCTCGCGAACACCGGGGAGCTGTTTTTT. This translates into CASRDSLANTGELFF.

This chain connects TRBV2 to TRBJ1-1, with D perhaps matching TRBD1 (5 bases). Trimming removed 0 bases from V and 0 bases from J, with 8 bases in between. CDR3 length equals 15 residues. Looked up from germline, CDR1 is SNHLY and CDR2 is FYNNEI. CDR3 protein: CASSEAQGMNTEAFF. The DNA for the CDR3 is TGTGCCAGCAGTGAAGCGCAGGGCATGAACACTGAAGCTTTCTTT.

The chain carries TRBV10-3 and TRBJ2-7, with 9 bases fitting TRBD1. CDR3 length: 14 amino acids. Germline V lookup: CDR1 ENHRY, CDR2 SYGVKD. The V and J ends lost 10 bases and 4 bases, in that order; junction bases with no gene match: 11. CDR3 protein: CATDIGTGLYEQYF. CDR3 DNA: TGTGCCACCGATATTGGGACAGGGCTTTACGAGCAGTACTTC.

The table lists this clone with a count of one. In DNA form, the CDR3 reads TGCGCCAGCAGCCACGGGACGGTCGGACGAGAGACCCAGTACTTC. This gives the protein CASSHGTVGRETQYF. The rearrangement joins TRBV4-1 to TRBJ2-5; the D call may be TRBD1 or TRBD2 (5 bases each). The V gene's germline CDR1 is MGHRA and CDR2 YSYEKL. The CDR3 extends over 15 amino acids. V was trimmed by 3 bases and J by 4 bases, leaving 15 bases between them.

This clone was detected once. The chain combines TRBV19 with TRBJ2-7; possibly TRBD2 for D (6 bases). The germline V gene has CDR1 LNHDA and CDR2 SQIVND (reference sequence). The length of the CDR3 is 12 residues. The V end was cut by 0 bases, the J end by 7 bases, with 7 bases between. The CDR3 nucleotides are TGTGCCAGTAGTATAGAGGGGAGGGAGCAGTACTTC. This gives the protein CASSIEGREQYF.

The V gene is TRBV7-8, the J gene TRBJ2-1; the D is unclear. CDR1 is SGHVS and CDR2 is FQNEAQ in the germline V gene. This CDR3 spans 12 amino acids. Trimming took off 5 bases at V and 8 bases at J, with 10 bases between the two ends. The CDR3 DNA reads TGTGCCAGCAGCCACCGTCCCGATGAGCAGTTCTTC. It is translated as CASSHRPDEQFF.